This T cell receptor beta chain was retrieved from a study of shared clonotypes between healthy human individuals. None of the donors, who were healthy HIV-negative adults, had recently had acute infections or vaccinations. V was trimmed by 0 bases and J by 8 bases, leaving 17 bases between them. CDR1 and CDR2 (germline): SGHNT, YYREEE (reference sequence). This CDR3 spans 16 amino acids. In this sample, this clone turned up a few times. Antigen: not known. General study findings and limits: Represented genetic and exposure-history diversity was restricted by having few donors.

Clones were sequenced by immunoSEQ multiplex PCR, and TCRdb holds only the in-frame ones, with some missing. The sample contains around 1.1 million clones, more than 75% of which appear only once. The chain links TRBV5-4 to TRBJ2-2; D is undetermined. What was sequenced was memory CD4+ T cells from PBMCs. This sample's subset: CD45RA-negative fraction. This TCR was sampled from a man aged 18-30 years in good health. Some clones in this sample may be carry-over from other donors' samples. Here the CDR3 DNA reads TGTGCCAGCAGCTTGGAGGGCTTCCAAGGTGCGGGGGAGCTGTTTTTT. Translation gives CASSLEGFQGAGELFF.